This T cell receptor (beta chain) stems from a study of T cell responses to AZD1222 COVID-19 vaccine. General study results and limits: Reports say nearly half of spike-specific TCRs go after unmutated variant regions. All repertoire sampling was performed exclusively after the peak T cell response.

A remark on this clone: Its cognate antigen is unknown.

Second-dose schedules of about 4 or about 12 weeks were combined. V was clipped by 6 bases and J by 4 bases; unmatched bases: 6. Germline loops: CDR1 LNHDA, CDR2 SQIVND (reference sequence). The CDR3 is 14 residues long. Assay used: immunoSEQ multiplex PCR; TCRdb lists only in-frame clones, some missing. This sample has about 140,000 clones, with roughly 90% found just once. The sequence was obtained from an adult who received the AZD1222 COVID-19 vaccine. Here the sequenced sample was peripheral blood, taken 28 days after the second AZD1222 dose. The chain recombines TRBV19 with TRBJ1-2; 9 bases line up with TRBD1. Written as DNA, the CDR3 is TGTGCCAGTAGCCCGACAGGGGGGGGCTATGGCTACACCTTC. Translating gives CASSPTGGGYGYTF.